A selection of T cell receptor beta chains follows, all from one sample in a study of cytomegalovirus exposure and HLA in healthy donors. Sequencing used immunoSEQ multiplex PCR; TCRdb keeps in-frame clones, though not all of them. This sample has 150,000 to 200,000 clones, with roughly 79% found just once. Sequences were obtained from PBMCs. These receptors were collected from a young woman in good health and CMV-seropositive. Both conserved end residues are part of each CDR3. D genes are given only for firm matches. Not every row has a clone size; where given, it reads once, few, many or a size class.

clone size | J gene | V gene | D gene | CDR3 DNA | CDR3 protein
- | TRBJ1-1 | TRBV11-2 | TRBD1 | TGTGCCAGCAGCTTAGAGGGACAGGGGGTCACTGAAGCTTTCTTT | CASSLEGQGVTEAFF
- | TRBJ1-2 | TRBV6-5 | - | TGTGCCAGCAGTCCGCGAGGGGGAGGGGCAGGAGGCTACACCTTC | CASSPRGGGAGGYTF
- | TRBJ2-1 | TRBV2 | TRBD1 | TGTGCCAGCAGTGACTTCGGCGGGACAGGGGTCTACAATGAGCAGTTCTTC | CASSDFGGTGVYNEQFF
- | TRBJ2-4 | TRBV2 | TRBD1 | TGTGCCAGCAGTGGCGACAGGGCGAAAGGGCAAAACATTCAGTACTTC | CASSGDRAKGQNIQYF
once | TRBJ1-1 | TRBV15 | TRBD1 | TGTGCCACTCAGGGGGGATGGGCCACTGAAGCTTTCTTT | CATQGGWATEAFF
- | TRBJ1-5 | TRBV7-9 | TRBD1 | TGTGCCAGCAGCTCCACAGGGGATCAGCCCCAGCATTTT | CASSSTGDQPQHF
- | TRBJ2-1 | TRBV6-5 | TRBD2 | TGTGCCAGCAGTTACCTAGCGAAGCGGGGGGGCGGTGAGCAGTTCTTC | CASSYLAKRGGGEQFF
few | TRBJ2-7 | TRBV6-5 | - | TGTGCCAGCAGTAGGGAGCGGCTATCCTACGAGCAGTACTTC | CASSRERLSYEQYF
few | TRBJ1-1 | TRBV5-1 | TRBD1 | TGCGCCAGCAGCTTGGGGTTTCGGACAGGGGGCGCGGGCACTGAAGCTTTCTTT | CASSLGFRTGGAGTEAFF
- | TRBJ2-7 | TRBV7-6 | TRBD2 | TGTGCCAGCAGCCCACTAGCGGGGGGACTAGAGCAGTACTTC | CASSPLAGGLEQYF
once | TRBJ1-5 | TRBV10-3 | - | TGTGCCATCAGTGGACAGGCGGAACAGCCCCAGCATTTT | CAISGQAEQPQHF
- | TRBJ1-2 | TRBV15 | - | TGTGCCACCAGCGAAGTTACTGACTATAACTATGGCTACACCTTC | CATSEVTDYNYGYTF
- | TRBJ2-3 | TRBV29-1 | - | TGCAGCGTTGAAGCCGGGGGCACAGATACGCAGTATTTT | CSVEAGGTDTQYF
- | TRBJ2-1 | TRBV21-1 | - | TGTGCCAGCAGCGGAGAGACAGGACCGAGAGACAATGAGCAGTTCTTC | CASSGETGPRDNEQFF
once | TRBJ1-2 | TRBV15 | TRBD1 | TGTGCCACCAGCAGGACCGGGACAGGGGATGGCTACACCTTC | CATSRTGTGDGYTF
- | TRBJ1-3 | TRBV30 | - | TGTGCCTGGCGCTCCACAGGGTTACCCATATATTTT | CAWRSTGLPIYF
- | TRBJ2-5 | TRBV28 | - | TGTGCCAGCAGTTTGCTGACAGACCAAGAGACCCAGTACTTC | CASSLLTDQETQYF
few | TRBJ1-4 | TRBV25-1 | - | TGTGCCAGCAGTCAGGGGAGTAGTGGTGGAAAACTGTTTTTT | CASSQGSSGGKLFF
few | TRBJ1-1 | TRBV6-1 | - | TGTGCCAGCGAGTCCCAGGGGAACACTGAAGCTTTCTTT | CASESQGNTEAFF
few | TRBJ1-4 | TRBV4-2 | - | TGTGCCAGCAGCCAAGTACGGGGTGTCGGTGAAAAACTGTTTTTT | CASSQVRGVGEKLFF
- | TRBJ2-2 | TRBV6-6 | - | TGTGCCAGCAGTGACGGACCGGGGGATACCGGGGAGCTGTTTTTT | CASSDGPGDTGELFF
- | TRBJ2-7 | TRBV13 | TRBD1 | TGTGCCAGCACCGGGCCTCCGGGACAGGGTGATCAGGACTACGAGCAGTACTTC | CASTGPPGQGDQDYEQYF
- | TRBJ2-3 | TRBV5-6 | TRBD2 | TGTGCCAGCAGCCCCACAGCGGGGGGGACCTACACAGATACGCAGTATTTT | CASSPTAGGTYTDTQYF
- | TRBJ1-4 | TRBV28 | - | TGTGCCAGCAGTTTAGGGGCAGGGGACGGAAAACTGTTTTTT | CASSLGAGDGKLFF
- | TRBJ1-3 | TRBV5-1 | - | TGCGCCAGCAGACTGGAGGCTTCTGGAAACACCATATATTTT | CASRLEASGNTIYF
few | TRBJ1-1 | TRBV29-1 | - | TGCAGCGTTGCAGGCAGGGCCTCCACTGAAGCTTTCTTT | CSVAGRASTEAFF
- | TRBJ2-2 | TRBV5-1 | TRBD2 | TGCGCCAGCAGCTTGACTAGCGGGGGAGGTCAAGCCGGGGAGCTGTTTTTT | CASSLTSGGGQAGELFF
- | TRBJ2-3 | TRBV6-1 | - | TGTGCCAGCAGTGAAACCCACTGGGGGGACACAGATACGCAGTATTTT | CASSETHWGDTDTQYF
- | TRBJ2-7 | TRBV6-1 | - | TGTGCCAGCAGTGGGCAGGGGTCCTACGAGCAGTACTTC | CASSGQGSYEQYF
- | TRBJ2-1 | TRBV11-2 | TRBD2 | TGTGCCAGCAGCTCACCGACTAGCCACCCGGTTGGGGAGCAGTTCTTC | CASSSPTSHPVGEQFF
- | TRBJ2-7 | TRBV25-1 | - | TGTGCCAGCAGTGAGATGACAGGTCATTCCTACGAGCAGTACTTC | CASSEMTGHSYEQYF
once | TRBJ2-3 | TRBV11-2 | - | TGTGCCAGCAGCTTAATTTCCCCAGAGTGGGGGGCAGATACGCAGTATTTT | CASSLISPEWGADTQYF
- | TRBJ2-5 | TRBV27 | TRBD1 | TGTGCCAGCAGTCCAACAGGGGTGGTTGAGGAGACCCAGTACTTC | CASSPTGVVEETQYF
- | TRBJ1-2 | TRBV6-5 | - | TGTGCCAGCAGTTACTACGGGGGATCTTACTATGGCTACACCTTC | CASSYYGGSYYGYTF
- | TRBJ1-1 | TRBV1 | - | TGCACCAACCGAGGAGTCATGAACACTGAAGCTTTCTTT | CTNRGVMNTEAFF
- | TRBJ2-1 | TRBV15 | TRBD2 | TGTGCCACCAGCAGAGTTGGGCGGGGGGGCAATGAGCAGTTCTTC | CATSRVGRGGNEQFF
- | TRBJ1-4 | TRBV5-1 | TRBD1 | TGCGCCAGCAGCTTTCGACAGGGGAACGAAAAACTGTTTTTT | CASSFRQGNEKLFF
- | TRBJ1-3 | TRBV27 | - | TGTGCCAGCACTCTGCCTGGGACAATTCGGAACACCATATATTTT | CASTLPGTIRNTIYF
- | TRBJ1-3 | TRBV4-1 | - | TGCGCCAGCAGCCACCTGGGTAGGACCCGGGAGGGAAACACCATATATTTT | CASSHLGRTREGNTIYF
- | TRBJ2-5 | TRBV28 | TRBD2 | TGTGCCAGCAGTTTACTCCTAGCGGGGGGGCCGCAGGAGACCCAGTACTTC | CASSLLLAGGPQETQYF
- | TRBJ2-7 | TRBV6-5 | - | TGTGCCAGCAGTTACTCAGATCGGGACACTTCCTACGAGCAGTACTTC | CASSYSDRDTSYEQYF
- | TRBJ2-7 | TRBV15 | TRBD2 | TGTGCCACCAGCAGAGAAGCGGGGTCCTACGAGCAGTACTTC | CATSREAGSYEQYF
- | TRBJ2-2 | TRBV2 | TRBD2 | TGTGCCAGCAGGGGGGGGTTGGGCACCGGGGAGCTGTTTTTT | CASRGGLGTGELFF
few | TRBJ1-1 | TRBV14 | - | TGTGCCAGCAGCCAAGATGTGGGGGGGACTGAAGCTTTCTTT | CASSQDVGGTEAFF
- | TRBJ1-1 | TRBV29-1 | TRBD1 | TGCAGCGTTCGACAGGGAGTAGTGAACACTGAAGCTTTCTTT | CSVRQGVVNTEAFF
- | TRBJ1-2 | TRBV4-1 | - | TGCGCCAGCAGCCAAGAATCAAACTATGGCTACACCTTC | CASSQESNYGYTF